This T cell receptor (beta chain) was sequenced during a study of blood T cell repertoires in COVID-19. This clone was seen only once. Original processing methods: The assay estimated nucleated cells by amplifying reference gene primers. TCRdb's copy holds only in-frame clones and misses some; the assay was immunoSEQ multiplex PCR. The V and J calls and the clone size are those of that table, but D and trimming were determined from the DNA. Counted here are roughly 260,000 clones, 88% occurring once; the ten biggest clones make up 4%. The receptor's source is a man in his 60s who had recovered from COVID-19. The sample was peripheral blood.

CDR3 amino acids: CASSLSDRTYNEQFF. Here the CDR3 DNA reads TGTGCCAGCAGTTTATCGGACAGGACCTACAATGAGCAGTTCTTC. The chain recombines TRBV27 with TRBJ2-1; TRBD1 matches 7 bases. J was trimmed by 2 bases and V by 0 bases; bases with no gene match: 1. CDR1 MNHEY and CDR2 SMNVEV come from the germline V gene (reference sequence). This CDR3 spans 15 amino acids.